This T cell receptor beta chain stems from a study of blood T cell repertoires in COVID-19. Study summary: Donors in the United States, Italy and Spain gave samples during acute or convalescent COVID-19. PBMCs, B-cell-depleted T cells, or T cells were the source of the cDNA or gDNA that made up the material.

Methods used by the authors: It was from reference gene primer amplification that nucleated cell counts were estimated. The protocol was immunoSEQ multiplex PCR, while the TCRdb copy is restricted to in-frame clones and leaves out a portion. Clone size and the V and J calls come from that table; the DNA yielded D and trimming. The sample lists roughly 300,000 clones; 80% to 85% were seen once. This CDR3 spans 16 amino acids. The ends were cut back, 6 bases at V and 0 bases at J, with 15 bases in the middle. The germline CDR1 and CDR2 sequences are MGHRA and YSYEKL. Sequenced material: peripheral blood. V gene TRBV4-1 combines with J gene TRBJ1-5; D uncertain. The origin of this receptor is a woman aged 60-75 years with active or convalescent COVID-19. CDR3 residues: CASSPGAVYSNQPQHF. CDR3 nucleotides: TGCGCCAGCAGTCCAGGTGCTGTTTATAGCAATCAGCCCCAGCATTTT.